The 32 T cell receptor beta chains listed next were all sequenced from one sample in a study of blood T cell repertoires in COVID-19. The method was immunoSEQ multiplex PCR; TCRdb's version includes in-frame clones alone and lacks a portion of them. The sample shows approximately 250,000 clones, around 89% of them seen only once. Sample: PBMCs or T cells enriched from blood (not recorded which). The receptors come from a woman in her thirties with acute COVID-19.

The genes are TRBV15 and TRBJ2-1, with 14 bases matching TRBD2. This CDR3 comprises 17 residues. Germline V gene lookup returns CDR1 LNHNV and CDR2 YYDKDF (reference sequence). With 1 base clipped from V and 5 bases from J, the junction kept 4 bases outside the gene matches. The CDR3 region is CATSRGGTSGRHNEQFF. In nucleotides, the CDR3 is TGTGCCACCAGCAGAGGGGGGACTAGCGGGAGACACAATGAGCAGTTCTTC.

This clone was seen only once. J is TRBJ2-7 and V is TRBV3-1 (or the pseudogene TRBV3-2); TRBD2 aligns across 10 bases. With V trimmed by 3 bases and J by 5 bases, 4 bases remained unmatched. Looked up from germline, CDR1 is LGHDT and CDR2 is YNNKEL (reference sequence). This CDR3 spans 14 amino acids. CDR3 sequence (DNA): TGTGCCAGCAGCCAGGAAGCGGGAGGGCACGAGCAGTACTTC. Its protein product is CASSQEAGGHEQYF.

CDR3 sequence: CASSRDRNTEAFF. CDR3 coding DNA: TGTGCCAGCAGTCGCGACAGAAACACTGAAGCTTTCTTT. This sequence joins TRBV5-4 and TRBJ1-1, with D perhaps matching TRBD1 (5 bases). V lost 5 bases and J 2 bases, leaving 10 bases between the germline ends. The CDR3 loop spans 13 amino acids. CDR1 and CDR2 (germline): SGHNT, YYREEE (reference sequence).

Here the CDR3 reads CASSEGQGASPLHF. The CDR3 DNA is TGTGCCAGCAGTGAAGGACAGGGGGCTTCACCCCTCCACTTT. The V gene is TRBV6-1, the J gene TRBJ1-6, with TRBD1 identical over 10 bases. V lost 1 base and J lost 9; bases outside the gene matches: 0. CDR3 size: 14 residues. The germline V gene encodes CDR1 MNHNS and CDR2 SASEGT.

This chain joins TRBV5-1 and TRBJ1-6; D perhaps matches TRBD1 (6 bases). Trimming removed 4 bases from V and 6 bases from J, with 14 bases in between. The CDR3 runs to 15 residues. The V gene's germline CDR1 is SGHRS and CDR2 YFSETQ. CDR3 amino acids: CASSLSGTSNSPLHF. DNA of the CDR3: TGCGCCAGCAGCCTCTCCGGGACAAGTAATTCACCCCTCCACTTT.

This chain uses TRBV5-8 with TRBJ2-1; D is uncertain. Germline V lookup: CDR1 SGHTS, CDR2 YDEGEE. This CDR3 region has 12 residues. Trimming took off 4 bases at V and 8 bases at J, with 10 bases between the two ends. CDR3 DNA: TGTGCCAGCAGCCTAAGCGCAGATGAGCAGTTCTTC. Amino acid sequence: CASSLSADEQFF.

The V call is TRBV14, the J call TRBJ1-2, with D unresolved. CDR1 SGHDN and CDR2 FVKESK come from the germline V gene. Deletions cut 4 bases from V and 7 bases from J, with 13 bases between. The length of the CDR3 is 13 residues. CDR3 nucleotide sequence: TGTGCCAGCAGCCCGACTCGTTTAGTTGGCTACACCTTC. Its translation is CASSPTRLVGYTF.

The CDR3 nucleotides read TGTGCCAGCAGCTTATCGACAGGAGGCGGAGAGACCCAGTACTTC. This gives the protein CASSLSTGGGETQYF. The chain joins TRBV11-2 to TRBJ2-5; possible D gene TRBD1, 6 bases. This CDR3 spans 15 amino acids. Per the germline V gene, CDR1 is SGHAT and CDR2 is FQNNGV. V lost 2 bases to trimming and J lost 4 bases, with 14 bases between them. Full variable domain (outside the CDR3, taken from reference TRBV11-2 and TRBJ2-5): EAGVAQSPRYKIIEKRQSVAFWCNPISGHATLYWYQQILGQGPKLLIQFQNNGVVDDSQLPKDRFSAERLKGVDSTLKIQPAKLEDSAVYLCASSLSTGGGETQYFGPGTRLLVL.

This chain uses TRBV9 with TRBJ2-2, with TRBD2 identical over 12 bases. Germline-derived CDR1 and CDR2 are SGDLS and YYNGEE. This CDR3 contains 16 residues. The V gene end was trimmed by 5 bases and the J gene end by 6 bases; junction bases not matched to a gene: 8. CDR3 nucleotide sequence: TGTGCCAGCAGTTTGGCTAGCGGGAGGGCCCCCGGGGAGCTGTTTTTT. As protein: CASSLASGRAPGELFF.

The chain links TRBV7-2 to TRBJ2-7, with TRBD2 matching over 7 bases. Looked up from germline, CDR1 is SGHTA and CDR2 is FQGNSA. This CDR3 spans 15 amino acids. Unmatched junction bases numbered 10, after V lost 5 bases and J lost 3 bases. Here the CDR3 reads CASSATGTTNYEQYF. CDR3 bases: TGTGCCAGCAGCGCGACCGGGACTACCAACTACGAGCAGTACTTC.

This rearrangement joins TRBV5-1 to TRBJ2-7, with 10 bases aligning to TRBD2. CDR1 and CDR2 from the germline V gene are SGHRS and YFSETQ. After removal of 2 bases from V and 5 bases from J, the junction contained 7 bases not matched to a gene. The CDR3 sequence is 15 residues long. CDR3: CASSFNSGRSHEQYF. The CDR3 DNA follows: TGCGCCAGCAGCTTTAATAGCGGGAGGAGCCACGAGCAGTACTTC.

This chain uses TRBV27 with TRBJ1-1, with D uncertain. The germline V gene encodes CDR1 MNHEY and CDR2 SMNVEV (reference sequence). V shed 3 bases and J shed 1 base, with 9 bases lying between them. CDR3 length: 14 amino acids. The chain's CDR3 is CASSLIGTNTEAFF. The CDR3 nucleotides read TGTGCCAGCAGTTTGATCGGTACGAACACTGAAGCTTTCTTT.

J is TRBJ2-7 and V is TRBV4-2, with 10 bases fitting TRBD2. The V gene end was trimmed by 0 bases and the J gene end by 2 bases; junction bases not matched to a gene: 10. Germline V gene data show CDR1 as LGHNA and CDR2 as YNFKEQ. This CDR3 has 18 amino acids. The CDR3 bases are TGTGCCAGCAGCCAAGATAGGGGGTTTGGACTAGCGGCCTACGAGCAGTACTTC. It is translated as CASSQDRGFGLAAYEQYF.

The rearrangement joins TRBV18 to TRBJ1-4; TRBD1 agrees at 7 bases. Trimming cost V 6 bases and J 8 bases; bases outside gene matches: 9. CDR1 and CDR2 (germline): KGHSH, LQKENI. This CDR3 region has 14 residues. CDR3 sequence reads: CASSPSPDREKLFF. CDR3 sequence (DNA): TGTGCCAGCTCGCCTAGTCCGGACAGGGAAAAACTGTTTTTT.

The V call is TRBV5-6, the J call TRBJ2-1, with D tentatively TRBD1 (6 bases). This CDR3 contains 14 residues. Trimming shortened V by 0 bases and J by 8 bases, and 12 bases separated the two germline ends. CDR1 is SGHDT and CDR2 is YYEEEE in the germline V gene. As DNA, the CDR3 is TGTGCCAGCAGCTTGGACCCTCCAGGGGATGAGCAGTTCTTC. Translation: CASSLDPPGDEQFF.

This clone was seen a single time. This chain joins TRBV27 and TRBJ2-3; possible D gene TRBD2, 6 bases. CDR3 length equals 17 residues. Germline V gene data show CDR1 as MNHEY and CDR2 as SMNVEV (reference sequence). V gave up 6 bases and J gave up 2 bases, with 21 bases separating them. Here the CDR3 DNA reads TGTGCCAGCAGGCTCTATAGTAGGGAGGTTGTCACAGATACGCAGTATTTT. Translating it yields CASRLYSREVVTDTQYF.

The DNA for the CDR3 is TGTGCCAGCAGCCGGGGGACTAGCGGGAGAGGTGGGGAGCTGTTTTTT. Its protein product is CASSRGTSGRGGELFF. The chain links TRBV11-2 to TRBJ2-2; 14 bases align to TRBD2. Germline V gene sequence: CDR1 SGHAT, CDR2 FQNNGV. J gave up 8 bases and V 5 bases, and 7 bases lay outside the gene matches. The CDR3 extends over 16 amino acids. Together with reference TRBV11-2 and TRBJ2-2, the CDR3 gives the full variable domain: EAGVAQSPRYKIIEKRQSVAFWCNPISGHATLYWYQQILGQGPKLLIQFQNNGVVDDSQLPKDRFSAERLKGVDSTLKIQPAKLEDSAVYLCASSRGTSGRGGELFFGEGSRLTVL.

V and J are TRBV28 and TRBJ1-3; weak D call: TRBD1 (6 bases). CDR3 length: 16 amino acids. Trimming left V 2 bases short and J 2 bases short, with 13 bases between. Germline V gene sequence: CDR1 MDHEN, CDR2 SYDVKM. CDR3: CASSLEGGRAGNTIYF. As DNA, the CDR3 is TGTGCCAGCAGTTTAGAAGGGGGACGGGCTGGAAACACCATATATTTT. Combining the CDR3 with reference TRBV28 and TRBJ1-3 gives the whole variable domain DVKVTQSSRYLVKRTGEKVFLECVQDMDHENMFWYRQDPGLGLRLIYFSYDVKMKEKGDIPEGYSVSREKKERFSLILESASTNQTSMYLCASSLEGGRAGNTIYFGEGSWLTVV.

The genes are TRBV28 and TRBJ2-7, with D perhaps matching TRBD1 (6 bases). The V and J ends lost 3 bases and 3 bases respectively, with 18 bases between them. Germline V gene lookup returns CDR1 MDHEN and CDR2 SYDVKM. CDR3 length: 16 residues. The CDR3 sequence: CASSFPSRGSFYEQYF. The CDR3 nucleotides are TGTGCCAGCAGTTTTCCCAGCAGGGGAAGCTTCTACGAGCAGTACTTC.

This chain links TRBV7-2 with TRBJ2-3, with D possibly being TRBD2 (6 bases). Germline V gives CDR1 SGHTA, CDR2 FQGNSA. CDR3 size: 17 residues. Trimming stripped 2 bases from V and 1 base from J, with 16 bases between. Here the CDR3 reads CASSLKEGPSGTDTQYF. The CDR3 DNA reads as TGTGCCAGCAGCTTAAAGGAAGGTCCTAGCGGCACAGATACGCAGTATTTT.

CDR3 nucleotides: TGTGCCAGCAGTGAAGTGGCTTATAGCAATCAGCCCCAGCATTTT. It codes for CASSEVAYSNQPQHF. The chain is built from TRBV6-1 and TRBJ1-5; D is ambiguous. The ends were cut back, 1 base at V and 0 bases at J, with 7 bases in the middle. The length of the CDR3 is 15 residues. Germline values: CDR1 MNHNS, CDR2 SASEGT.

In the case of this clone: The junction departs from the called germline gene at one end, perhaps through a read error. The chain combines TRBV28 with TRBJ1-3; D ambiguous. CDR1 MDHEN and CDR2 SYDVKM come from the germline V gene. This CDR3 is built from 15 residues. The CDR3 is CASSLSLSSGNTIYF. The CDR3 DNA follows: TGTGCCAGCAGCTTATCATTGAGCTCTGGAAACACCATATATTTT.

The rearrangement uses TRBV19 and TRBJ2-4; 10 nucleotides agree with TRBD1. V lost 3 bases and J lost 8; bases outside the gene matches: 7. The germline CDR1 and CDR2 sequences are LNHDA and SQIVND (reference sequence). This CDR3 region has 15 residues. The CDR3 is CASSIYGQGEDIQYF. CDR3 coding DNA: TGTGCCAGTAGTATCTACGGACAGGGGGAGGACATTCAGTACTTC.

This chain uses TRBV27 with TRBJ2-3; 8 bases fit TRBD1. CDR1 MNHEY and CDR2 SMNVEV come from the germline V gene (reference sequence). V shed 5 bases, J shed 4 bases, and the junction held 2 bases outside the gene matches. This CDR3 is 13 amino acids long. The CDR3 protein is CASSTQGADTQYF. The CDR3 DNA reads TGTGCCAGCAGTACACAGGGGGCAGATACGCAGTATTTT.

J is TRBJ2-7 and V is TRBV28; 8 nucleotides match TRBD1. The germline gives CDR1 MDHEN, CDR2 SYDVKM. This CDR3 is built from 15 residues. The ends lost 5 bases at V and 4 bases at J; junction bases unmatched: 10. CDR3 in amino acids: CASSDIYGQGYEQYF. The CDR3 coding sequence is TGTGCCAGCAGTGACATCTACGGACAGGGTTACGAGCAGTACTTC.

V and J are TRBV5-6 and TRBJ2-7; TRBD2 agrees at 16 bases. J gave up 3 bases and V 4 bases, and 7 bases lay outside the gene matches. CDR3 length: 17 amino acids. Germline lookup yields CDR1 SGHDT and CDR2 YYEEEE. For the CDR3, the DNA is TGTGCCAGCAGCGAGGGACTAGCGGGAGGGTTATTCTACGAGCAGTACTTC. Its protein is CASSEGLAGGLFYEQYF.

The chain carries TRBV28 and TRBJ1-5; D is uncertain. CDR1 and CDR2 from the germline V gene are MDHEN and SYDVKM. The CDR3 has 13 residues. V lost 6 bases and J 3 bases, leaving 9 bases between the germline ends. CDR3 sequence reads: CASRQSFNQPQHF. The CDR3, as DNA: TGTGCCAGCAGACAGTCTTTCAATCAGCCCCAGCATTTT.

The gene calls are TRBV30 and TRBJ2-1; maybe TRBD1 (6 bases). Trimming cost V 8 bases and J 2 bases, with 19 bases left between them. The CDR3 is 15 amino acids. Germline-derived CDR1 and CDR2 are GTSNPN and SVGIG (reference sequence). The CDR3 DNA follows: TGTGCCGGGGACGACAGGAGATCAACCTACAATGAGCAGTTCTTC. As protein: CAGDDRRSTYNEQFF.

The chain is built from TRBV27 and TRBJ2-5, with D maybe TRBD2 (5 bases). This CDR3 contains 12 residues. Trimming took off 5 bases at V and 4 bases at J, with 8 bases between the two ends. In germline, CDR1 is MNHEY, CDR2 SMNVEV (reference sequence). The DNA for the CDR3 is TGTGCCAGCAGTGGAGGTGGAGAGACCCAGTACTTC. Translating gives CASSGGGETQYF.

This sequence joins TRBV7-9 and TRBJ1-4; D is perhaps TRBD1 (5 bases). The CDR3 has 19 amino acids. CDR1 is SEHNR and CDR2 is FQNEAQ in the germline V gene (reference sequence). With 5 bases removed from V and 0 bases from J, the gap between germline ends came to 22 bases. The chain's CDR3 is CASSRRWGGRDATNEKLFF. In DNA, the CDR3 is TGTGCCAGCAGCCGCCGTTGGGGTGGCAGGGATGCAACTAATGAAAAACTGTTTTTT.

CDR3 sequence: CASSQSGRGDEQFF. CDR3 nucleotides: TGTGCCAGCAGCCAAAGCGGGAGGGGCGATGAGCAGTTCTTC. The chain has TRBV5-4 and TRBJ2-1; 10 positions agree with TRBD2. In germline, CDR1 is SGHNT, CDR2 YYREEE (reference sequence). The V segment lost 4 bases and the J segment 8 bases; nucleotides outside the gene matches: 6. The CDR3 runs 14 residues.

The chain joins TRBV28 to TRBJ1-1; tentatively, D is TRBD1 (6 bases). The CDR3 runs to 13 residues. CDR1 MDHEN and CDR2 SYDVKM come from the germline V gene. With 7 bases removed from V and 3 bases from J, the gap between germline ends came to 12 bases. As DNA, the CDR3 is TGTGCCAGCACCACGGACAGCCACACTGAAGCTTTCTTT. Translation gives CASTTDSHTEAFF. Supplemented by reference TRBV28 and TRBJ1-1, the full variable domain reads DVKVTQSSRYLVKRTGEKVFLECVQDMDHENMFWYRQDPGLGLRLIYFSYDVKMKEKGDIPEGYSVSREKKERFSLILESASTNQTSMYLCASTTDSHTEAFFGQGTRLTVV.